The 5 T cell receptor beta chains in this list originate from one sample, sequenced in a study of blood T cell repertoires in COVID-19. Assay used: immunoSEQ multiplex PCR; TCRdb lists only in-frame clones, some missing. The profile shows some 130,000 clones, roughly nine tenths of them singletons. Sequenced sample: peripheral blood. These receptors were collected from a middle-aged man with active COVID-19.

V is TRBV11-3 and J is TRBJ1-2; 8 bases map to TRBD1. Germline CDR1 reads SGHNT; CDR2 reads YENEEA. The CDR3 length is 16 residues. After removal of 8 bases from V and 4 bases from J, the junction contained 15 bases not matched to a gene. The CDR3 reads CASQYLPQGAGYGYTF. The CDR3 coding sequence is TGTGCCAGCCAATACCTCCCCCAGGGGGCAGGCTATGGCTACACCTTC.

The genes are TRBV11-2 and TRBJ2-3; tentatively, D is TRBD2 (6 bases). Trimming removed 4 bases at V and 1 base at J, with 15 bases between. The CDR3 runs 16 residues. CDR1 is SGHAT and CDR2 is FQNNGV in the germline V gene. The CDR3 nucleotides are TGTGCCAGCAGCTCGAATAGCGGAGCCGGCACAGATACGCAGTATTTT. It is translated as CASSSNSGAGTDTQYF.

The chain carries TRBV7-9 and TRBJ1-6; TRBD1 aligns across 7 bases. V shed 6 bases and J 13 bases; nucleotides not matched to a gene: 15. The CDR3 is 15 amino acids. The V gene's germline CDR1 is SEHNR and CDR2 FQNEAQ (reference sequence). The CDR3 bases are TGTGCCAGCAGTGTAGGATCAGGGGGTTCTCGCCCCCTCCACTTT. Its translation: CASSVGSGGSRPLHF.

The gene calls are TRBV19 and TRBJ2-1, with no clear D. The germline CDR1 and CDR2 sequences are LNHDA and SQIVND (reference sequence). The CDR3 is 13 residues long. The V end lost 3 bases, the J end lost 0 bases, and 3 bases lay between the germline ends. This CDR3 is CASSMSSYNEQFF. The CDR3 nucleotides are TGTGCCAGTAGTATGAGCTCCTACAATGAGCAGTTCTTC.

The chain couples TRBV6-9 to TRBJ2-7, with D unclear. Germline-derived CDR1 and CDR2 are MNHGY and SVAAGI. Deletions cut 2 bases from V and 3 bases from J, with 11 bases between. The CDR3 consists of 14 residues. The CDR3 coding sequence is TGTGCCAGCAGTTATAACGGGTCCCTCTACGAGCAGTACGTC. Translation gives CASSYNGSLYEQYV.